The rows below give T cell receptor beta chains drawn from one sample of a study of identical twins. Via MiXCR, TCRdb re-called the 5' RACE reads, giving one row per CDR3 protein. The sample includes around 280,000 distinct CDR3 sequences, more than 6.5% of them seen just once. The same sample was also studied in work on yellow fever vaccine responses in identical twins.

Sequencing used memory (CD45RO+) T cells sorted from blood. Receptors originate from a woman between 18 and 29 years old in good health. CDR3s leave out the opening cysteine and the closing phenylalanine or tryptophan.

CDR3 length: 10; V gene: TRBV10-3; CDR3 protein: AISASSDSYT
CDR3 length: 10; V gene: TRBV12-3/TRBV12-4; CDR3 protein: ASSLGPYGYT
CDR3 length: 13; V gene: TRBV11-2; CDR3 protein: ASSAGITSGNTIY
CDR3 length: 13; V gene: TRBV6-5; CDR3 protein: ASSYSGGQGFGYT
CDR3 length: 13; V gene: TRBV6-1; CDR3 protein: ASWEGERITDTQY
CDR3 length: 13; V gene: TRBV5-1; CDR3 protein: ASSASTGTGDGYT
CDR3 length: 15; V gene: TRBV5-6; CDR3 protein: ASSPRTENSGANVLT
CDR3 length: 11; V gene: TRBV20-1; CDR3 protein: SARVPGTYEQY
CDR3 length: 12; V gene: TRBV7-8; CDR3 protein: ASGTIESYNEQF
CDR3 length: 12; V gene: TRBV5-5; CDR3 protein: ASSFYGPQETQY
CDR3 length: 13; V gene: TRBV5-1; CDR3 protein: ASSLDGTGVTEAF
CDR3 length: 13; V gene: TRBV6-1; CDR3 protein: ASSEIIGTAYGYT
CDR3 length: 13; V gene: TRBV5-1; CDR3 protein: ASSRDPASTDTQY
CDR3 length: 10; V gene: TRBV20-1; CDR3 protein: SARGAIGEQY
CDR3 length: 10; V gene: TRBV2; CDR3 protein: ASSEYRETQY
CDR3 length: 12; V gene: TRBV28; CDR3 protein: ASSLFAGGETQY
CDR3 length: 12; V gene: TRBV4-1; CDR3 protein: ASSQGQAVSPLH
CDR3 length: 13; V gene: TRBV12-3/TRBV12-4; CDR3 protein: ASSLSRSNTGELF
CDR3 length: 10; V gene: TRBV6-6; CDR3 protein: ASTKGVETQY
CDR3 length: 13; V gene: TRBV6-5; CDR3 protein: ASSYTGTDGDEQY
CDR3 length: 13; V gene: TRBV29-1; CDR3 protein: SARPPPRAYNEQF
CDR3 length: 14; V gene: TRBV4-1; CDR3 protein: ASSREQGYLTREQY
CDR3 length: 13; V gene: TRBV19; CDR3 protein: ASSIRGAAGYGYT
CDR3 length: 14; V gene: TRBV15; CDR3 protein: ATSNGGPISTDTQY
CDR3 length: 14; V gene: TRBV19; CDR3 protein: ASSGFGTSEINEQF
CDR3 length: 14; V gene: TRBV27; CDR3 protein: ASSPTSGEHQETQY
CDR3 length: 13; V gene: TRBV5-1; CDR3 protein: ASSLSGTIGDTQY
CDR3 length: 12; V gene: TRBV6-1; CDR3 protein: ASSGRSFNSPLH
CDR3 length: 11; V gene: TRBV7-9; CDR3 protein: ASSPAGSTEAF
CDR3 length: 13; V gene: TRBV5-1; CDR3 protein: ASSLSGPPNEKLF
CDR3 length: 10; V gene: TRBV7-9; CDR3 protein: ASSPSGNTIY
CDR3 length: 11; V gene: TRBV12-3/TRBV12-4; CDR3 protein: ASSLGGQIEAF
CDR3 length: 13; V gene: TRBV18; CDR3 protein: ASSPQCGAQETQY
CDR3 length: 10; V gene: TRBV21-1; CDR3 protein: ATLTGGEKLF
CDR3 length: 16; V gene: TRBV12-3/TRBV12-4; CDR3 protein: ASSRVRLAGGTRGTQY
CDR3 length: 18; V gene: TRBV11-1; CDR3 protein: ASSLDQGLAGGPRTDTQY
CDR3 length: 13; V gene: TRBV10-3; CDR3 protein: AISDGTSGRNTQY
CDR3 length: 12; V gene: TRBV2; CDR3 protein: ASTADPFAGTQY
CDR3 length: 12; V gene: TRBV7-2; CDR3 protein: ASSLGFFASPLH
CDR3 length: 12; V gene: TRBV7-8; CDR3 protein: ASSLGGQGYGYT
CDR3 length: 11; V gene: TRBV2; CDR3 protein: ASTGDGQETQY
CDR3 length: 11; V gene: TRBV5-1; CDR3 protein: ASSLHLQETQY
CDR3 length: 12; V gene: TRBV6-5; CDR3 protein: ASSYSSGTGELF
CDR3 length: 13; V gene: TRBV1; CDR3 protein: TSSVDAGSLETQY
CDR3 length: 10; V gene: TRBV2; CDR3 protein: ASSSDLNEQY
CDR3 length: 13; V gene: TRBV5-1; CDR3 protein: ASSFGQMGNYEQY
CDR3 length: 13; V gene: TRBV7-9; CDR3 protein: ASSLGTGEGTEAF
CDR3 length: 12; V gene: TRBV12-3/TRBV12-4; CDR3 protein: ASRWTGSQETQY
CDR3 length: 13; V gene: TRBV5-5; CDR3 protein: ASSADSQGSYEQY
CDR3 length: 12; V gene: TRBV27; CDR3 protein: ASSQYRGMGEQF
CDR3 length: 11; V gene: TRBV5-1; CDR3 protein: ASKLAGGDEQY
CDR3 length: 14; V gene: TRBV19; CDR3 protein: ASSRRTGQPHYGYT
CDR3 length: 11; V gene: TRBV7-2; CDR3 protein: ASSLIPQETQY
CDR3 length: 11; V gene: TRBV7-3; CDR3 protein: ASSATSTDTQY
CDR3 length: 14; V gene: TRBV29-1; CDR3 protein: SVHILVRQNYNEQF
CDR3 length: 13; V gene: TRBV15; CDR3 protein: ATSKSGGPLNEQF
CDR3 length: 14; V gene: TRBV25-1; CDR3 protein: ASSAPGTAARYGYT
CDR3 length: 13; V gene: TRBV24-1; CDR3 protein: ATSPGGGANYGYT
CDR3 length: 14; V gene: TRBV20-1; CDR3 protein: SASRNWPGQGLEQF